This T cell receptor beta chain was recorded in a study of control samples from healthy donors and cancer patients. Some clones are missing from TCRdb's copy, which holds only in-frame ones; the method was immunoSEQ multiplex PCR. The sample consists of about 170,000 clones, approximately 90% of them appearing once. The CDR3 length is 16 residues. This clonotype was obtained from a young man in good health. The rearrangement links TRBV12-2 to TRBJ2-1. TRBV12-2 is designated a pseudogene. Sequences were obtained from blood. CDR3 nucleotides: TGTGCAAGTCGCTTTGACGGTCCCGACTCCTACAATGAGCAGTTCTTC. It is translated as CASRFDGPDSYNEQFF.